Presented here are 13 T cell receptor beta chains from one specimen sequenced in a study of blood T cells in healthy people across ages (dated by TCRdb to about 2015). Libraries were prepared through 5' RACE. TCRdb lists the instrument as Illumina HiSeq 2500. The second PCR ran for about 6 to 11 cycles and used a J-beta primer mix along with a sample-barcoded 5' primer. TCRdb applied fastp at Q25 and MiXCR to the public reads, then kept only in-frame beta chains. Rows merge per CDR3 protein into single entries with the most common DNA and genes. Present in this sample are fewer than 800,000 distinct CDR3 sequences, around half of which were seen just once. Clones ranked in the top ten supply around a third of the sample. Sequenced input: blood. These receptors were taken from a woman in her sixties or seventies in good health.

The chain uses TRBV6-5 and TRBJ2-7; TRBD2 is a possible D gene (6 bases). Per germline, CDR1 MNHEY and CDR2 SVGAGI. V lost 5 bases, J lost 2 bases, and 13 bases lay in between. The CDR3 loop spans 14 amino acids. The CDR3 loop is CASSPGTRTYEQYF. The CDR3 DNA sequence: TGTGCCAGCAGTCCCGGGACTCGCACCTACGAGCAGTACTTC.

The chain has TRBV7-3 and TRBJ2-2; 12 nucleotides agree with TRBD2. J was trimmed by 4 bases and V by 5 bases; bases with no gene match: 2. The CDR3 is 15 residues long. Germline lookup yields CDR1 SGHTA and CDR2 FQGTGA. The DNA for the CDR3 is TGTGCCAGCAGCCCTAGCGGGGGGGTCACCGGGGAGCTGTTTTTT. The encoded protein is CASSPSGGVTGELFF. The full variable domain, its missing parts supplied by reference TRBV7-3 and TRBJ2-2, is GAGVSQTPSNKVTEKGKYVELRCDPISGHTALYWYRQSLGQGPEFLIYFQGTGAADDSGLPNDRFFAVRPEGSVSTLKIQRTERGDSAVYLCASSPSGGVTGELFFGEGSRLTVL.

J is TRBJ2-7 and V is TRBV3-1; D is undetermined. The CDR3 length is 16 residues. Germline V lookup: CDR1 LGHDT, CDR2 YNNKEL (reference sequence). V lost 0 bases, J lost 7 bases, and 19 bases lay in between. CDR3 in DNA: TGTGCCAGCAGCCAAGATGCCAGCAGTTACTACAATGAGCAGTACTTC. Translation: CASSQDASSYYNEQYF.

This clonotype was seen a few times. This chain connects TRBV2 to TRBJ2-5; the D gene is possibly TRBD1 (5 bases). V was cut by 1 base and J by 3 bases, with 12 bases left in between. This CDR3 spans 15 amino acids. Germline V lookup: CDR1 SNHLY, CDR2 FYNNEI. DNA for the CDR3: TGTGCCAGCAGTGAAGGACAGCGCACTAAAGAGACCCAGTACTTC. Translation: CASSEGQRTKETQYF.

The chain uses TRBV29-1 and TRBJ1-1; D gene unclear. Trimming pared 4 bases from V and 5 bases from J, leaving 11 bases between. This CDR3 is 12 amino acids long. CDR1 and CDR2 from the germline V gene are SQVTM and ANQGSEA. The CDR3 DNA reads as TGCAGCGTTGTATGGAGTCGGACTGAAGCTTTCTTT. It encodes CSVVWSRTEAFF. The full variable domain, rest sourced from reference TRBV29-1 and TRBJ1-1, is SAVISQKPSRDICQRGTSLTIQCQVDSQVTMMFWYRQQPGQSLTLIATANQGSEATYESGFVIDKFPISRPNLTFSTLTVSNMSPEDSSIYLCSVVWSRTEAFFGQGTRLTVV.

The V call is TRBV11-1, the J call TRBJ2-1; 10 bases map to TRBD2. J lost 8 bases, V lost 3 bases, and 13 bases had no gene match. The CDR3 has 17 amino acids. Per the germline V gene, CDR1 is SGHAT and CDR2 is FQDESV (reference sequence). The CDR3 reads CASSFRVVAGGGDEQFF. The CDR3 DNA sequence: TGTGCCAGCAGCTTCCGGGTGGTAGCGGGAGGAGGGGATGAGCAGTTCTTC. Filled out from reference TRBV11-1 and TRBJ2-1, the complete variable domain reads EAEVAQSPRYKITEKSQAVAFWCDPISGHATLYWYRQILGQGPELLVQFQDESVVDDSQLPKDRFSAERLKGVDSTLKIQPAELGDSAMYLCASSFRVVAGGGDEQFFGPGTRLTVL.

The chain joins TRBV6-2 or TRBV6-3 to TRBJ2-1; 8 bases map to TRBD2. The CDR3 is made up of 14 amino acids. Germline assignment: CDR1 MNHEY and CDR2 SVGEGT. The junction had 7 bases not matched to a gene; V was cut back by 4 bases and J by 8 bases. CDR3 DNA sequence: TGTGCCAGCAGTTTCACAGAGACTAGCGATGAGCAGTTCTTC. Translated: CASSFTETSDEQFF.

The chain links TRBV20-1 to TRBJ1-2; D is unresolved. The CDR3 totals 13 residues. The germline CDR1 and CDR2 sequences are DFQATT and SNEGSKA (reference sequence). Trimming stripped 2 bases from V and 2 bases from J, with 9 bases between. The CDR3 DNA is TGCAGTGCTAGAACAGTTCAGAACTATGGCTACACCTTC. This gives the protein CSARTVQNYGYTF.

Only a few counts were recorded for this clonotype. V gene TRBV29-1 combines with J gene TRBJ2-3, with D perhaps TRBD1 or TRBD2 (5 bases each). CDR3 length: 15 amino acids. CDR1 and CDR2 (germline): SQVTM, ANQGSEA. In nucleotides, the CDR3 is TGCAGTCAAACCCCGGGGACGGATAAAGCAGATACGCAGTATTTT. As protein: CSQTPGTDKADTQYF.

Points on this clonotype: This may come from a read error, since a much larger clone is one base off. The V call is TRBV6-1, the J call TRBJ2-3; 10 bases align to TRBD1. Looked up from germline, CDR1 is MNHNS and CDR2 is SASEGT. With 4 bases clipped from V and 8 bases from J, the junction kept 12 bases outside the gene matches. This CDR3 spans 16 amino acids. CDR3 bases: TGTGCCAGCAGTGTCTCCGGGACAGGGGCGGGAGGTACGCAGTATTTT. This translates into CASSVSGTGAGGTQYF.

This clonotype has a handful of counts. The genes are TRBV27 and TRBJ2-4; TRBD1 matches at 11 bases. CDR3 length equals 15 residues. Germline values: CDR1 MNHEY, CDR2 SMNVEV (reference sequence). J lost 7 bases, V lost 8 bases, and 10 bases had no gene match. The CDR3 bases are TGTGCCAGCTGCTCATCCGGGACAGGGGGGAACATTCAGTACTTC. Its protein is CASCSSGTGGNIQYF.

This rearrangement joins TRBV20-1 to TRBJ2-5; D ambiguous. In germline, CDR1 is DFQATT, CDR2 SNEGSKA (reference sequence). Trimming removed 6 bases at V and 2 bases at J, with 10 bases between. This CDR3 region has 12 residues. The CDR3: CSAEYTQETQYF. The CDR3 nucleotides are TGCAGTGCCGAATATACGCAAGAGACCCAGTACTTC.

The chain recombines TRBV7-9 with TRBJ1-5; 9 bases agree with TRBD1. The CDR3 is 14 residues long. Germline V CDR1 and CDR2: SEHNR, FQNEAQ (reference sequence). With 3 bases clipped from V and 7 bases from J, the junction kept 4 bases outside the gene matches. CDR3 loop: CASSFTGGGQPQHF. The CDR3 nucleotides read TGTGCCAGCAGCTTTACAGGGGGCGGACAGCCCCAGCATTTT.